This T cell receptor (beta chain) was obtained from a study of PD-1 blockade in mismatch repair-deficient tumors. Study-wide context: Enrolled about 2012-2016, patients had progressing, pretreated mismatch repair-deficient cancers of about a dozen types. Study-level results: Tumor-resident clones, often absent from pretreatment blood, expanded after pembrolizumab and then contracted.

This CDR3 region has 13 residues. Germline V lookup: CDR1 SGHNT, CDR2 YYREEE (reference sequence). V was trimmed by 5 bases and J by 1 base, leaving 9 bases between them. Comments on this clone: The antigen remains unidentified.

Time point in this sample: roughly ten-day in vitro stimulation with candidate neoantigen peptide 6. All patients were mismatch repair deficient, assessed by either PCR or immunohistochemistry. Six or seven ELISpot-reactive neoantigen peptides each drove an approximately ten-day in vitro stimulation. Clones were sequenced by immunoSEQ multiplex PCR, and TCRdb holds only the in-frame ones, with some missing. The sample shows about 15,000 clones, roughly nine tenths of them seen only once. The source of this sequence is an adult with mismatch repair-deficient cancer. The chain has TRBV5-4 and TRBJ1-1, with D uncertain. This specimen consisted of cells cultured in vitro, obtained from a patient treated with pembrolizumab. CDR3 loop: CASSWRPNTEAFF. For the CDR3, the DNA is TGTGCCAGCAGTTGGAGGCCGAACACTGAAGCTTTCTTT.